The 15 T cell receptor beta chains reported below all come from one sample, sequenced in a study of CD8+ T cells in alopecia areata (dated by TCRdb to 2017 to 2018). Reading the label with the study, this specimen's time point is: more than three weeks on oral tofacitinib. The sample's treatment or condition label, in plain terms: oral pan-JAK inhibitor, 5-10 mg twice daily. Libraries were constructed by the immunoSEQ multiplex PCR assay. To provide template for TCR sequencing, every sample had RNA extracted and reverse transcribed into cDNA. What TCRdb holds here is the immuneACCESS table cut down to in-frame rearrangements. Part of the clones is not present; checked against another copy, under half of the missing clones reflect an unresolved V gene, and the others are unexplained. This sample holds 150,000 to 250,000 clones; 60% were observed only once. The top ten clonotypes cover roughly 3.3% of the sample.

Source: CD4+ T cells sorted from blood, taken at week 4, from a patient treated with tofacitinib. The receptors here all came from a human donor with alopecia areata.

This clone was picked up a small number of times. The rearrangement uses TRBV7-2 and TRBJ2-3; D gene unclear. CDR3 length: 15 residues. V was clipped by 5 bases and J by 1 base, with 13 bases between them. Germline lookup yields CDR1 SGHTA and CDR2 FQGNSA. CDR3 sequence reads: CASSLVNLRTDTQYF. In nucleotides, the CDR3 is TGTGCCAGCAGCCTAGTTAATCTTCGCACAGATACGCAGTATTTT.

The gene calls are TRBV30 and TRBJ1-2; D unresolved. The germline V gene encodes CDR1 GTSNPN and CDR2 SVGIG (reference sequence). V lost 0 bases and J lost 6, with 11 bases in between. This CDR3 contains 13 residues. The CDR3 nucleotides read TGTGCCTGGAGTGTGGCCGGGTCCAATGGCTACACCTTC. Translating it yields CAWSVAGSNGYTF.

The chain carries TRBV7-9 and TRBJ1-4, with D perhaps TRBD1 (5 bases). Per the germline V gene, CDR1 is SEHNR and CDR2 is FQNEAQ (reference sequence). This CDR3 spans 12 amino acids. Trimming cost V 3 bases and J 8 bases, with 7 bases left between them. This CDR3 reads CASSLRQEKLFF. For the CDR3, the DNA is TGTGCCAGCAGCTTGAGACAGGAAAAACTGTTTTTT.

The genes are TRBV14 and TRBJ1-2; D is perhaps TRBD1 (5 bases). V lost 1 base and J 8 bases, leaving 11 bases between the germline ends. Germline V gene data show CDR1 as SGHDN and CDR2 as FVKESK. The CDR3 contains 13 residues. The CDR3 here is CASSQGGVGGYTF. DNA for the CDR3: TGTGCCAGCAGCCAAGGAGGGGTGGGGGGCTACACCTTC.

This chain joins TRBV30 and TRBJ2-1, with no clear D. The CDR3 totals 13 residues. Per germline, CDR1 GTSNPN and CDR2 SVGIG (reference sequence). Between the trimmed V and J ends, which lost 5 bases and 3 bases, there was a span of 11 bases. The CDR3 sequence is CAWSGLVYNEQFF. The CDR3 region has the DNA TGTGCCTGGTCTGGCCTAGTCTACAATGAGCAGTTCTTC.

The table lists this clone with a few counts. The chain combines TRBV2 with TRBJ2-2; D is ambiguous. Trimming stripped 4 bases from V and 4 bases from J, with 7 bases between. Germline assignment: CDR1 SNHLY and CDR2 FYNNEI. The CDR3 loop spans 13 amino acids. In DNA, the CDR3 is TGTGCCAGCAGTGGGCTCCTCACCGGGGAGCTGTTTTTT. Its protein is CASSGLLTGELFF.

This clone came up a few times. This chain joins TRBV29-1 and TRBJ1-5, with 8 bases identical to TRBD1. CDR3 length: 13 residues. The germline gives CDR1 SQVTM, CDR2 ANQGSEA. V shed 4 bases, J shed 2 bases, and the junction held 1 base outside the gene matches. CDR3 in amino acids: CSVVTGGNQPQHF. The CDR3 DNA sequence: TGCAGCGTTGTGACAGGGGGCAATCAGCCCCAGCATTTT.

This sequence joins TRBV4-2 and TRBJ2-7; D remains ambiguous. The V and J ends lost 4 bases and 4 bases respectively, with 11 bases between them. The CDR3 consists of 13 residues. Germline assignment: CDR1 LGHNA and CDR2 YNFKEQ. The CDR3 protein is CASSPAVVYEQYF. CDR3 bases: TGTGCCAGCAGCCCGGCGGTAGTATACGAGCAGTACTTC.

The gene calls are TRBV6-5 and TRBJ2-7; the D call may be TRBD1 or TRBD2 (5 bases each). Trimming took off 2 bases at V and 2 bases at J, with 13 bases between the two ends. The CDR3 has 15 residues. CDR1 is MNHEY, CDR2 SVGAGI, per germline. CDR3 sequence: CASSYVRGPTYEQYF. The CDR3 coding sequence is TGTGCCAGCAGTTACGTTCGGGGACCGACCTACGAGCAGTACTTC.

This sequence joins TRBV11-2 and TRBJ2-3; the match to TRBD2 covers 13 bases. CDR3 size: 19 residues. CDR1 is SGHAT, CDR2 FQNNGV, per germline. Trimming cost V 4 bases and J 0 bases; bases outside gene matches: 10. CDR3 DNA: TGTGCCAGCAGCTCCTACTCTGGACTAGCGGGGGCCAGCACAGATACGCAGTATTTT. Its protein is CASSSYSGLAGASTDTQYF.

The chain recombines TRBV29-1 with TRBJ2-7; possible D gene TRBD2, 5 bases. The V end was cut by 6 bases, the J end by 3 bases, with 18 bases between. Germline loops: CDR1 SQVTM, CDR2 ANQGSEA. The CDR3 runs 14 residues. Here the CDR3 DNA reads TGCAGCGTGCCTAACAAGGACTCCAACTACGAGCAGTACTTC. Its translation: CSVPNKDSNYEQYF.

This sequence joins TRBV30 and TRBJ1-1; 7 nucleotides align to TRBD1. Unmatched junction bases numbered 11, after V lost 4 bases and J lost 6 bases. The CDR3 is 14 amino acids. Germline V lookup: CDR1 GTSNPN, CDR2 SVGIG (reference sequence). The CDR3 loop is CAWKGQGVSAEAFF. The CDR3 nucleotides read TGTGCCTGGAAGGGCCAGGGGGTGTCGGCTGAAGCTTTCTTT.

The chain joins TRBV30 to TRBJ2-5, with 13 bases that match TRBD2. Losses at the gene ends were 8 bases for V and 4 bases for J; bases not matched to a gene: 10. The germline gives CDR1 GTSNPN, CDR2 SVGIG (reference sequence). This CDR3 spans 15 amino acids. Here the CDR3 DNA reads TGTGCCGTGAGGGGAGGGACTAGCGGGGTAGAGACCCAGTACTTC. This sequence encodes CAVRGGTSGVETQYF. The entire variable domain, with the rest obtained from reference TRBV30 and TRBJ2-5, is as follows: SQTIHQWPATLVQPVGSPLSLECTVEGTSNPNLYWYRQAAGRGLQLLFYSVGIGQISSEVPQNLSASRPQDRQFILSSKKLLLSDSGFYLCAVRGGTSGVETQYFGPGTRLLVL.

The rearrangement joins TRBV4-3 to TRBJ2-7; D is unclear. CDR3 length: 13 residues. V was clipped by 4 bases and J by 3 bases, with 10 bases between them. Germline assignment: CDR1 LGHNA and CDR2 YSLEER. DNA for the CDR3: TGCGCCAGCAGCCCTCGGGTCCACTACGAGCAGTACTTC. Encoded protein: CASSPRVHYEQYF.

J is TRBJ2-1 and V is TRBV7-2; weak D call: TRBD2 (5 bases). In germline, CDR1 is SGHTA, CDR2 FQGNSA. Trimming took off 7 bases at V and 0 bases at J, with 10 bases between the two ends. This CDR3 is 14 amino acids long. CDR3: CASTSGSSYNEQFF. In DNA form, the CDR3 reads TGTGCCAGCACATCGGGGAGCTCCTACAATGAGCAGTTCTTC.